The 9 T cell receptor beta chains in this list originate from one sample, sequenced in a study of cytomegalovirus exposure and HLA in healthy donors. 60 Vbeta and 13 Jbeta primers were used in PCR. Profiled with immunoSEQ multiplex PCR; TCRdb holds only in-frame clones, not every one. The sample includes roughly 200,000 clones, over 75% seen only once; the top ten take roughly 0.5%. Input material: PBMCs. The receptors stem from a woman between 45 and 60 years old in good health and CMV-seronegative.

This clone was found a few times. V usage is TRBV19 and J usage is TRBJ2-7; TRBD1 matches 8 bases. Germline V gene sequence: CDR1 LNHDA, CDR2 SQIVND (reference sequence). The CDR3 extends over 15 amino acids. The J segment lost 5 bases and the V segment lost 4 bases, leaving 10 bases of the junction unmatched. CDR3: CASSRLGQERNEQYF. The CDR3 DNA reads TGTGCCAGTAGTAGACTGGGACAGGAAAGGAACGAGCAGTACTTC.

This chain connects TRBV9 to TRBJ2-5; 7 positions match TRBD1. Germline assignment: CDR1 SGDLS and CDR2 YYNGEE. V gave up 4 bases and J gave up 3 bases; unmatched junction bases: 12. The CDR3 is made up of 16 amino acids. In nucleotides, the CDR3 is TGTGCCAGCAGCTTGAGCCCGGGACAGCTAAAAGAGACCCAGTACTTC. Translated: CASSLSPGQLKETQYF.

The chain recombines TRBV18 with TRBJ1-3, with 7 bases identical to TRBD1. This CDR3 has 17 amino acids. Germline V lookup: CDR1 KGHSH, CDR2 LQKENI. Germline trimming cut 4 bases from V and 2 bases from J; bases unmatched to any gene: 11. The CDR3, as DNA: TGTGCCAGCTCACTACCCGGGACAGTGACCACTGGAAACACCATATATTTT. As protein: CASSLPGTVTTGNTIYF.

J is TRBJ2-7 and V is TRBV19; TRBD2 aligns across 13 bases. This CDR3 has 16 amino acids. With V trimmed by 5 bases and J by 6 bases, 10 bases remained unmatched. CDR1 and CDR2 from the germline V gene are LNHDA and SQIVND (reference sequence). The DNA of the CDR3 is TGTGCCAGTAGTGTCGAGGGACTAGCGGGGTCCCCCGAGCAGTACTTC. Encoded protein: CASSVEGLAGSPEQYF.

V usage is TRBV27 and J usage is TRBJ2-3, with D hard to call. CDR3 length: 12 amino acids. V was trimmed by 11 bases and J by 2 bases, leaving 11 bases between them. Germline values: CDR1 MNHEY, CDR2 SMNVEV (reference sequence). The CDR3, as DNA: TGTGCCGGCGGTAGTTTCACAGATACGCAGTATTTT. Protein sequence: CAGGSFTDTQYF.

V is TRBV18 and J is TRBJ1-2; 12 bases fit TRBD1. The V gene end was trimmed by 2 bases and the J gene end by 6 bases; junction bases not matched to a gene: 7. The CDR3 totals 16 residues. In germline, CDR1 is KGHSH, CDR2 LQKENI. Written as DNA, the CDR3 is TGTGCCAGCTCACCAACCGGGACAGGGGGCCCCGATGGCTACACCTTC. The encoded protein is CASSPTGTGGPDGYTF.

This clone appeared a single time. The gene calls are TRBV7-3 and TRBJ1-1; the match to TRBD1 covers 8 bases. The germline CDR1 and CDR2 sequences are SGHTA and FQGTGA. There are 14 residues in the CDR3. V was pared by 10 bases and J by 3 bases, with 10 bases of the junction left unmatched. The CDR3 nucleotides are TGTGCCACTATTAGACAGGGGAGGGACACTGAAGCTTTCTTT. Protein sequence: CATIRQGRDTEAFF. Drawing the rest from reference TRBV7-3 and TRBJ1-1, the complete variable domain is GAGVSQTPSNKVTEKGKYVELRCDPISGHTALYWYRQSLGQGPEFLIYFQGTGAADDSGLPNDRFFAVRPEGSVSTLKIQRTERGDSAVYLCATIRQGRDTEAFFGQGTRLTVV.

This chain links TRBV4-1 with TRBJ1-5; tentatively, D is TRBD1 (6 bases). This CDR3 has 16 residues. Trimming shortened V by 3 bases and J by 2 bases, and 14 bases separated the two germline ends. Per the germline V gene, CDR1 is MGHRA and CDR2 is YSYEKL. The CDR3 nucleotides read TGCGCCAGCAGCCAGCCCGGGGCAGGGGGCAATCAGCCCCAGCATTTT. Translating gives CASSQPGAGGNQPQHF.

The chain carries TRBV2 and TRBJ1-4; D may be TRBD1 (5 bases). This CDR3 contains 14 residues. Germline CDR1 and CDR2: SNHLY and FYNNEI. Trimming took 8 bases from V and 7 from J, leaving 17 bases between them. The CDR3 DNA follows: TGTGCCAGCCTTCAGGGCGCTGGCCGTGAAAAACTGTTTTTT. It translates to CASLQGAGREKLFF.